This T cell receptor (beta chain) appears in the sequencing data of a study of T cells in Graves' hyperthyroidism and ophthalmopathy (dated by TCRdb to the late 2010s). A note on the overall study: Peripheral blood samples were taken at the time of initial diagnosis, prior to any treatment. To identify distinguishing TCR V-J signatures, a discovery cohort of 95 to 100 patients was used, comprising some 43 with Graves' ophthalmopathy and about 59 with stable Graves' hyperthyroidism. An independent validation cohort of fewer than 20 hyperthyroidism patients and approximately 15 patients who later progressed to ophthalmopathy tested prospective prediction of ophthalmopathy. The 75 to 100 discovery patients were randomly divided into training and test sets at a 7:3 ratio. In several Graves' hyperthyroidism patients, the study also compared T-cell repertoires from thyroid tissue with T-cell repertoires from blood. After sampling, hyperthyroidism patients received methimazole starting at 30 mg daily, and ophthalmopathy patients received high-dose intravenous methylprednisolone. TCR Vbeta CDR3 sequencing of 120 to 150 peripheral blood samples (roughly 43 ophthalmopathy, about 80 hyperthyroidism and some 17 progressor patients) is reported in the paper.

Amplification of TCR beta CDR3 regions was carried out from RNA transcripts. The first round of RT-PCR for the TCR CDR3 was performed with the HTBI primer set and the Qiagen OneStep RT-PCR kit. Libraries were constructed in a second round of multiplex PCR, after which size selection and purification were carried out. Sequencing of the libraries was done on an Illumina HiSeq2000 using paired-end 100 bp reads. The authors' analysis ran thus. SOAPnuke was used to process the raw data, with reads discarded if the reads contained adapters or uncalled bases, had a mean Phred below 15, or lacked an exact constant-primer or identifier match. COPE v1.2.5 was used to merge high-quality paired reads, and clonotypes were defined as unique nucleotide sequences. Clonotypes were aligned to IMGT TRBV, TRBD and TRBJ reference segments using MiTCR v1.1. Only V-J combinations with frequency above 0.0001, covering 98% to 99.2% of repertoires, were analysed. The TCS score was defined as the ratio of F50 (clonal expansion) to E x V (chaos), calculated using BLOSUM62-based TCRdist between CDR3 peptides within each V-J. Welch's t-statistics and random forest reduced roughly 540 V-J features to 13, which were used in a naive Bayes classifier (R e1071). Using fastp trimming at Q25 and MiXCR clonotype assembly, TCRdb reanalyzed the public sequencing data and kept in-frame beta chains. Every distinct CDR3 protein forms one entry, paired with its most common genes and DNA. TCRdb's processing, not the authors', yielded these V and J calls. This sample gives 490,000 or so distinct CDR3 sequences in total; roughly 22% of them show up just once. The top ten clones comprise less than 65% of the sample.

CDR1 and CDR2 (SGDLS, YYNGEE) derive from the germline V gene. The CDR3 has 17 amino acids, counting the end cysteine and phenylalanine. Of all the DNA, just the CDR3 is kept, 51 bases in frame from base 1. Ophthalmopathy patients had moderately to severely active disease, with a Clinical Activity Score of 3 or more, a NOSPECS grade of 4 or more, and a disease duration of less than 3 months. Patients with uncontrolled infections, other autoimmune diseases, pregnancy or lactation were excluded. Clinical symptoms, serum thyroxine and TRAb, thyroid ultrasound, and orbital computed tomography formed the basis for the diagnoses. PBMCs were isolated from about 10 ml of fresh peripheral blood by Ficoll-Paque density gradient centrifugation. Trizol reagent was used to extract total RNA, and RNA quality was then checked on an Agilent 2100 Bioanalyzer. What the research found in general, with its limitations: In validation, the model predicted progression to ophthalmopathy a median of 6.5 months before onset, with approximately 68% sensitivity and 72.22% specificity. Most expanded thyroid clonotypes (frequency above 0.001) were also detected in blood, suggesting blood repertoires may reflect thyroid immune responses. No statistical method was used to fix the sample size in advance, and group allocation was not hidden from the investigators. In cross-validation, a model built on a 13 V-J signature told ophthalmopathy apart from stable hyperthyroidism with about 90% sensitivity and roughly 81% specificity, and in testing the same model reached 80%/75%.

This clonotype came up a few times. Its antigen has not been determined. The junction departs from germline at one end; a sequencing error may be responsible. Here the chain combines TRBV9 and TRBJ2-2; 11 junctional bases match TRBD2. The TCR sequence derives from a woman in her 70s with Graves' ophthalmopathy. Source material: blood. The CDR3 is CASSVPLAGANTGGLFF. The nucleotide sequence reads TGTGCCAGCAGCGTCCCACTAGCGGGAGCGAACACCGGGGGGCTGTTTTTT.